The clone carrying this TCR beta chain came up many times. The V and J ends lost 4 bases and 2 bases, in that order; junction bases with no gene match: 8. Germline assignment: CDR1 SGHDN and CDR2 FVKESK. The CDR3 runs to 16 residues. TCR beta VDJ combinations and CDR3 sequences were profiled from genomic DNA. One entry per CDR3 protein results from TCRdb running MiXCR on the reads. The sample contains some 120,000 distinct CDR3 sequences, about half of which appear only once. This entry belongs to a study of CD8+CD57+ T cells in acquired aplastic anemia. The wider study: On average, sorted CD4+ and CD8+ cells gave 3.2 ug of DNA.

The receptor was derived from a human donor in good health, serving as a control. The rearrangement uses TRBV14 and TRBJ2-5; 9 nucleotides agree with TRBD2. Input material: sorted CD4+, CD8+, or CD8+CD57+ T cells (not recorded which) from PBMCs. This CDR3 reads CASSPLAGGRQETQYF. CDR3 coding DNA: TGTGCCAGCAGCCCCCTCGCGGGGGGGCGGCAAGAGACCCAGTACTTC.